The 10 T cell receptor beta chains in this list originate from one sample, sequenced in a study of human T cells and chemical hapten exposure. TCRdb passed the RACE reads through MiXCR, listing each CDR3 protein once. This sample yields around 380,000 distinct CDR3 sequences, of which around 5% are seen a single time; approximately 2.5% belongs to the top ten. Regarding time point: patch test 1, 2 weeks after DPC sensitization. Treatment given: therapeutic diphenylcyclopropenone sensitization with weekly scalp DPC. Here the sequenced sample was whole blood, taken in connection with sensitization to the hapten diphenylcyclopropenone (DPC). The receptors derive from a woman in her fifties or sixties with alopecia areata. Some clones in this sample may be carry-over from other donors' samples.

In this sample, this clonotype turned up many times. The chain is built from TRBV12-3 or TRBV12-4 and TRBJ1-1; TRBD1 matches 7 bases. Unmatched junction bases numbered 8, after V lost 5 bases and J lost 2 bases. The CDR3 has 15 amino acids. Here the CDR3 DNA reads TGTGCCAGCAGTCGATCCGGGACAGACAACACTGAAGCTTTCTTT. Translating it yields CASSRSGTDNTEAFF.

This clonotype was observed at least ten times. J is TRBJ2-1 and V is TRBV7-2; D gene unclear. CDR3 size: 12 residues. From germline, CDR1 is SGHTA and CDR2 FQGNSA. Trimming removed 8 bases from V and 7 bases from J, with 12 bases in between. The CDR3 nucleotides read TGTGCCAGCCGGAATGGGTGGAATGAGCAGTTCTTC. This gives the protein CASRNGWNEQFF.

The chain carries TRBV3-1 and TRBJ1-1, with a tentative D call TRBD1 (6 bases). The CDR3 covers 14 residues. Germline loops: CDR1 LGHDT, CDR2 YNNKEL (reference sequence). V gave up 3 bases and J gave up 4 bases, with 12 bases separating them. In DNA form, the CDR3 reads TGTGCCAGCAGCCAGGTAGGGGGAGGCACTGAAGCTTTCTTT. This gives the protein CASSQVGGGTEAFF.

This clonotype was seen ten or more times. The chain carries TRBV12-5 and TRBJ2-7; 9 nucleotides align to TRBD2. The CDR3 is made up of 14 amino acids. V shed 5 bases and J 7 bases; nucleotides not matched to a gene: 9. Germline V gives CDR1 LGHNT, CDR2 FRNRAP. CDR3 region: CASGLGLAGTEQYF. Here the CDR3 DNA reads TGTGCTAGTGGTCTGGGGCTAGCGGGGACGGAGCAGTACTTC.

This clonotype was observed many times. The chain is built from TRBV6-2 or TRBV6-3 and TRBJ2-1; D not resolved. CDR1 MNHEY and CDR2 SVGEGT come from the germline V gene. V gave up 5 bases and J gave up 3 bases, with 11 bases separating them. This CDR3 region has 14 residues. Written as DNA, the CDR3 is TGTGCCAGCAGTCCCGCGTACAGCTACAATGAGCAGTTCTTC. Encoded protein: CASSPAYSYNEQFF.

DNA for the CDR3: TGTGCCAGCAGCCAGAGACAGGGGGCGGACACCGGGGAGCTGTTTTTT. Translating gives CASSQRQGADTGELFF. V usage is TRBV4-2 and J usage is TRBJ2-2, with TRBD1 identical over 10 bases. Trimming at V came to 3 bases and at J to 3 bases, leaving 4 bases not matched to a gene. Germline CDR1 LGHNA, CDR2 YNFKEQ. This CDR3 has 16 residues.

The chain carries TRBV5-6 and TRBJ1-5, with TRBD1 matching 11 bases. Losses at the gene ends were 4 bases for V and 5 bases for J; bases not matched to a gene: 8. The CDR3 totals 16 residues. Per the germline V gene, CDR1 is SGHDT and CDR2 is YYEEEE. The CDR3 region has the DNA TGTGCCAGCAGCAGAAAGGGACAGGGGGACGATCAGCCCCAGCATTTT. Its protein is CASSRKGQGDDQPQHF. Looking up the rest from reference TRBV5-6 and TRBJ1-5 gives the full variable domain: DAGVTQSPTHLIKTRGQQVTLRCSPKSGHDTVSWYQQALGQGPQFIFQYYEEEERQRGNFPDRFSGHQFPNYSSELNVNALLLGDSALYLCASSRKGQGDDQPQHFGDGTRLSIL.

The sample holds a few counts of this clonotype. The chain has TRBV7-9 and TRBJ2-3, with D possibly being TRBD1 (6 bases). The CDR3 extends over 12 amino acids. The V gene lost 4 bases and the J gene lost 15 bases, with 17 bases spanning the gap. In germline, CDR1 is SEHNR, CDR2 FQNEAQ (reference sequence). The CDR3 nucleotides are TGTGCCAGCAGCTCGACAGGTTCCCACCTTTATTTT. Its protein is CASSSTGSHLYF.

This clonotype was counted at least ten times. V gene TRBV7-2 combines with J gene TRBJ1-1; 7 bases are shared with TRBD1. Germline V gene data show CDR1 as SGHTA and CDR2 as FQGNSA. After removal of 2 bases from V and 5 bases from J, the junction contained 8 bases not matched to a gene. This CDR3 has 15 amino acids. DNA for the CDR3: TGTGCCAGCAGCTTACCACAGGGGCGGATGACTGAAGCTTTCTTT. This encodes CASSLPQGRMTEAFF.

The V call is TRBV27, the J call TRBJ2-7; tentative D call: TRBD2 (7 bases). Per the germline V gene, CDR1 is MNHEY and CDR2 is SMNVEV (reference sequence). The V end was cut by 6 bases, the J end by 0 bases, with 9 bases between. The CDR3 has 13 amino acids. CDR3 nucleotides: TGTGCCAGCAGGCGGGGGCTCTCCTACGAGCAGTACTTC. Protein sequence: CASRRGLSYEQYF.